These T cell receptor beta chains were read from a single sample in a study of blood T cell repertoires in COVID-19. The method was immunoSEQ multiplex PCR; TCRdb's version includes in-frame clones alone and lacks a portion of them. The table lists approximately 160,000 clones, roughly 80% of them singletons. The sequenced sample consisted of peripheral blood. The receptor set was obtained from a woman of 80 years or more with acute or convalescent COVID-19. The conserved cysteine and the conserved F or W are not part of the CDR3 here.

V: TRBV30
CDR3: AWSQGLSSYNEQF

V: TRBV6-2/TRBV6-3
CDR3: ASSLTGAKGEQY

V: TRBV5-5
CDR3: ASSLGIRGGEQY

V: TRBV5-1
CDR3: ASSSQGVRYEQY

V: TRBV7-2
CDR3: ASSSGGSNTGELF

V: TRBV2
CDR3: ASSEGKGTEAF

V: TRBV19
CDR3: ASTDIKSGYT

V: TRBV9
CDR3: ASSVVGSGRSEQF

V: TRBV19
CDR3: ASSPGQGAVAF

V: TRBV7-8
CDR3: ASSLGQGQLWEQY

V: TRBV7-2
CDR3: ASSSGHQNYGYT

V: TRBV27
CDR3: ASSLTRHVQETQY

V: TRBV5-4
CDR3: ASSGRDSYEQY

V: TRBV14
CDR3: ASSPIAGVEY

V: TRBV20-1
CDR3: SASSTSGSSYEQY

V: TRBV5-8
CDR3: ASSLLTNEQF

V: TRBV30
CDR3: AWSVGLEWGYT

V: TRBV2
CDR3: ASSEVGPAGYEQY

V: TRBV18
CDR3: ASSPRRGYGYT

V: TRBV7-6
CDR3: ASSLATAGTFSGANVLT

V: TRBV5-1
CDR3: ASSVGDSGNTIY

V: TRBV27
CDR3: ASSLSPVQRRGQDAYEQY

V: TRBV28
CDR3: ASSLWQKNTEAF

V: TRBV7-9
CDR3: ASSWGDLGTPLH

V: TRBV7-2
CDR3: ASSLLSETQY

V: TRBV6-5
CDR3: ASSYSGAGGTDTQY

V: TRBV20-1
CDR3: SASTGNTIY

V: TRBV12-3/TRBV12-4
CDR3: ASSEQGYGYT

V: TRBV11-1
CDR3: ASSLALVPKNIQY

V: TRBV7-4
CDR3: ASSPRTGPINQPQH

V: TRBV19
CDR3: AVGRTDTQY

V: TRBV25-1
CDR3: ASSKRTGMNTGELF

V: TRBV19
CDR3: ASSRWKADTEAF

V: TRBV5-1
CDR3: ASSLVAGRLRGDTQY

V: TRBV9
CDR3: ASSTRLGYEQY

V: TRBV27
CDR3: ASSRITENTEAF

V: TRBV2
CDR3: ASRETGEGPQH

V: TRBV7-2
CDR3: ASNPTGNYGYT

V: TRBV9
CDR3: ASSASTGTYEQY

V: TRBV6-4
CDR3: ASSDGGGSNEQF

V: TRBV6-1
CDR3: ASSEGQGGGQPQH

V: TRBV7-2
CDR3: ASSLATASYEQY

V: TRBV2
CDR3: ASSTGSGRTEAF

V: TRBV7-2
CDR3: ASSLVAQLTEAF

V: TRBV5-6
CDR3: ASSPITGDTYEQY

V: TRBV14
CDR3: ASSRQGRGSPLH

V: TRBV3-1/TRBV3-2
CDR3: ASSRGQGYEQY

V: TRBV18
CDR3: ASSPRDEKLF

V: TRBV15
CDR3: ATSRRSNQPQH

V: TRBV30
CDR3: AWSVQRRNTEAF